The 32 T cell receptor beta chains listed next were all sequenced from one sample in a study of metastatic and nonmetastatic thyroid tumors. Thyroid surgery was performed in patients who had received no treatment beforehand. With MiXCR, TCRdb reprocessed the PCR reads. The table records fewer than 40,000 clones, 35% of them present only once. The sequenced material came from tumor tissue. All receptors derive from a female donor with papillary thyroid cancer or a benign thyroid nodule (not recorded which). Some clones in this sample may be carry-over from other donors' samples.

The chain links TRBV20-1 to TRBJ2-7; D gene ambiguous. Trimming took off 3 bases at V and 3 bases at J, with 12 bases between the two ends. Germline CDR1 and CDR2: DFQATT and SNEGSKA (reference sequence). The CDR3 covers 13 residues. Here the CDR3 DNA reads TGCAGTGCTAGGGCCCCTCTGGGCTACGAGCAGTACTTC. Translating it yields CSARAPLGYEQYF.

The J gene is TRBJ2-1, the V gene TRBV20-1, with a weak D call TRBD2 (5 bases). The germline V gene encodes CDR1 DFQATT and CDR2 SNEGSKA (reference sequence). V was trimmed by 5 bases and J by 8 bases, leaving 19 bases between them. The CDR3 is 14 residues long. The CDR3 bases are TGCAGTGCTCCCGGGAAGGGTTATATGGATGAGCAGTTCTTC. This codes for CSAPGKGYMDEQFF.

The gene calls are TRBV12-3 or TRBV12-4 and TRBJ1-1; D unclear. CDR3 length: 15 residues. V gave up 5 bases and J gave up 3 bases, with 16 bases separating them. For the CDR3, the DNA is TGTGCCAGCAGTAAATTTTATCCAGGTTACACTGAAGCTTTCTTT. This sequence encodes CASSKFYPGYTEAFF.

On this clone: With a much larger clone just one base away, this may be a read error. The J gene is TRBJ1-2, the V gene TRBV6-2 or TRBV6-3; 10 positions agree with TRBD1. The CDR3 is 13 amino acids. The V gene end was trimmed by 2 bases and the J gene end by 10 bases; junction bases not matched to a gene: 4. Per germline, CDR1 MNHEY and CDR2 SVGEGT. The CDR3 sequence is CASSYGTGDVYTF. The CDR3 bases are TGTGCCAGCAGTTACGGGACAGGGGACGTCTACACCTTC.

The gene calls are TRBV15 and TRBJ1-2; TRBD1 aligns across 9 bases. The length of the CDR3 is 14 residues. The V gene's germline CDR1 is LNHNV and CDR2 YYDKDF (reference sequence). V dropped 3 bases and J dropped 4; count of bases not matched to a gene: 3. The CDR3 protein is CATSRDRGVYGYTF. CDR3 sequence (DNA): TGTGCCACCAGCAGGGACAGGGGAGTCTATGGCTACACCTTC. Variable domain in full (rest from reference TRBV15 and TRBJ1-2): DAMVIQNPRYQVTQFGKPVTLSCSQTLNHNVMYWYQQKSSQAPKLLFHYYDKDFNNEADTPDNFQSRRPNTSFCFLDIRSPGLGDTAMYLCATSRDRGVYGYTFGSGTRLTVV.

This sequence joins TRBV24-1 and TRBJ1-1; D gene uncertain. Germline CDR1 KGHDR, CDR2 SFDVKD. Trimming removed 3 bases at V and 10 bases at J, with 8 bases between. The CDR3 sequence is 11 residues long. The CDR3: CATSDPTGAFF. The CDR3 bases are TGTGCCACCAGTGATCCCACCGGAGCTTTCTTT.

Concerning this clone: The sample carries other DNA sequences with the same CDR3. This chain joins TRBV20-1 and TRBJ1-2; maybe TRBD1 (6 bases). V lost 6 bases to trimming and J lost 4 bases, with 27 bases between them. The CDR3 has 17 amino acids. CDR1 is DFQATT, CDR2 SNEGSKA, per germline (reference sequence). The CDR3 region has the DNA TGCAGTGCCCCGGGTGGGACGGGGGCTTCCATCGGCTATGGCTACACCTTC. It encodes CSAPGGTGASIGYGYTF.

The rearrangement uses TRBV28 and TRBJ1-5, with 7 bases identical to TRBD1. Germline lookup yields CDR1 MDHEN and CDR2 SYDVKM. V trimming: 6 bases; J trimming: 1 base; junction bases outside the gene matches: 9. The CDR3 has 16 amino acids. The CDR3 bases are TGTGCCAGCAGCAGTCCGACAGGGATAAGCAATCAGCCCCAGCATTTT. Its protein product is CASSSPTGISNQPQHF.

The V and J genes are TRBV10-1 and TRBJ1-2; possible D gene TRBD1, 6 bases. Trimming cost V 6 bases and J 3 bases, with 11 bases left between them. The CDR3 runs 13 residues. Germline CDR1 and CDR2: WNHNN and SYGVQD (reference sequence). CDR3 coding DNA: TGCGCCAGCAGCCCGGACAGATACTATGGCTACACCTTC. It specifies CASSPDRYYGYTF.

This clone came up a few times. The chain carries TRBV6-5 and TRBJ2-1; maybe TRBD2 (5 bases). The V end was cut by 2 bases, the J end by 6 bases, with 8 bases between. Germline lookup yields CDR1 MNHEY and CDR2 SVGAGI. The CDR3 is 13 amino acids. The CDR3: CASSYDGSNEQFF. CDR3 coding DNA: TGTGCCAGCAGTTACGATGGGAGCAATGAGCAGTTCTTC.

The genes are TRBV18 and TRBJ2-6; D is unresolved. Germline lookup yields CDR1 KGHSH and CDR2 LQKENI. Between the trimmed V and J ends, which lost 3 bases and 0 bases, there was a span of 12 bases. The CDR3 length is 17 residues. The CDR3 DNA reads TGTGCCAGCTCACCGGCTGGAGTTCGCTCTGGGGCCAACGTCCTGACTTTC. It translates to CASSPAGVRSGANVLTF.

This clone showed up just once. The rearrangement links TRBV4-2 to TRBJ1-1, with D hard to call. Germline V gene lookup returns CDR1 LGHNA and CDR2 YNFKEQ. V lost 2 bases and J 4 bases, leaving 14 bases between the germline ends. The CDR3 loop spans 15 amino acids. CDR3 in amino acids: CASSQPSDRSTEAFF. The CDR3 nucleotides read TGTGCCAGCAGCCAACCATCGGACCGTAGCACTGAAGCTTTCTTT.

This clone was counted only a few times. The chain employs TRBV5-1 and TRBJ1-2; a weak D match, TRBD1 (6 bases). Germline-derived CDR1 and CDR2 are SGHRS and YFSETQ. The V gene lost 0 bases and the J gene lost 4 bases, with 13 bases spanning the gap. The CDR3 is 15 residues long. The CDR3 DNA reads as TGCGCCAGCAGCTTGGACAGGGCGAGAAGCTATGGCTACACCTTC. The encoded protein is CASSLDRARSYGYTF.

The V and J genes are TRBV7-3 and TRBJ2-5; 9 nucleotides align to TRBD2. The CDR3 loop spans 15 amino acids. The ends lost 2 bases at V and 3 bases at J; junction bases unmatched: 4. Germline V gives CDR1 SGHTA, CDR2 FQGTGA. Here the CDR3 DNA reads TGTGCCAGCAGCTTACTAGCGGGAAAAAAAGAGACCCAGTACTTC. It encodes CASSLLAGKKETQYF.

In its sample, this clone was seen a few times. The CDR3 here is CASSPTSGSYNEQFF. CDR3 bases: TGTGCCAGCAGCCCGACTAGCGGGAGCTACAATGAGCAGTTCTTC. The V and J genes are TRBV6-1 and TRBJ2-1, with 12 bases aligning to TRBD2. Germline V gives CDR1 MNHNS, CDR2 SASEGT. Losses at the gene ends were 6 bases for V and 3 bases for J; bases not matched to a gene: 3. This CDR3 contains 15 residues.

This clone showed up just a few times. The chain is built from TRBV28 and TRBJ2-3, with 9 bases aligning to TRBD1. This CDR3 spans 11 amino acids. With 4 bases clipped from V and 10 bases from J, the junction kept 0 bases outside the gene matches. Germline CDR1 reads MDHEN; CDR2 reads SYDVKM. The CDR3 DNA reads as TGTGCCAGCAGTTGGACAGGGGCGCAGTATTTT. Translated, it gives CASSWTGAQYF.

CDR3 region: CASSLTSGEDTQYF. CDR3 nucleotide sequence: TGTGCCAGCAGCCTGACTAGCGGGGAAGATACGCAGTATTTT. This chain uses TRBV7-3 with TRBJ2-3, with 11 bases that match TRBD2. J was trimmed by 5 bases and V by 5 bases; bases with no gene match: 3. The CDR3 is made up of 14 amino acids. Per germline, CDR1 SGHTA and CDR2 FQGTGA.

The sample holds a few counts of this clone. This rearrangement joins TRBV28 to TRBJ1-2; 7 bases map to TRBD1. V shed 1 base, J shed 7 bases, and the junction held 3 bases outside the gene matches. The CDR3 covers 13 residues. From germline, CDR1 is MDHEN and CDR2 SYDVKM. The CDR3 DNA sequence: TGTGCCAGCAGTTTATCAGGGGGGAGTGGCTACACCTTC. It is translated as CASSLSGGSGYTF.

The chain links TRBV24-1 to TRBJ2-3; D gene unclear. Germline CDR1 reads KGHDR; CDR2 reads SFDVKD. Deletions cut 6 bases from V and 0 bases from J, with 9 bases between. The CDR3 runs to 14 residues. As DNA, the CDR3 is TGTGCCACCAGTTCCTTTCTAAGCACAGATACGCAGTATTTT. This sequence encodes CATSSFLSTDTQYF.

V usage is TRBV28 and J usage is TRBJ1-6; 7 bases agree with TRBD1. The CDR3 loop spans 14 amino acids. The junction had 8 bases not matched to a gene; V was cut back by 3 bases and J by 12 bases. Per germline, CDR1 MDHEN and CDR2 SYDVKM. CDR3 sequence: CASSFTSGGVPLHF. Written as DNA, the CDR3 is TGTGCCAGCAGTTTCACCTCAGGGGGTGTACCCCTCCACTTT.

The chain is built from TRBV6-5 and TRBJ1-5; D is ambiguous. The V end was cut by 6 bases, the J end by 0 bases, with 9 bases between. The CDR3 runs 14 residues. Looked up from germline, CDR1 is MNHEY and CDR2 is SVGAGI. DNA of the CDR3: TGTGCCAGCAGCTTAGACCTTAGCAATCAGCCCCAGCATTTT. Its translation is CASSLDLSNQPQHF.

This clone turned up a few times. The chain links TRBV6-5 to TRBJ2-7; TRBD2 agrees at 10 bases. J lost 3 bases, V lost 0 bases, and 2 bases had no gene match. The germline V gene has CDR1 MNHEY and CDR2 SVGAGI. The CDR3 spans 15 residues. The CDR3 sequence: CASSYSTSGHYEQYF. The CDR3 DNA reads TGTGCCAGCAGTTACTCGACTAGCGGGCACTACGAGCAGTACTTC.

The chain carries TRBV20-1 and TRBJ2-7; 9 nucleotides align to TRBD2. CDR3 length: 15 amino acids. Losses at the gene ends were 6 bases for V and 2 bases for J; bases not matched to a gene: 11. CDR1 is DFQATT and CDR2 is SNEGSKA in the germline V gene (reference sequence). The CDR3 spells CSARPTSGNTYEQYF. In nucleotides, the CDR3 is TGCAGTGCACGACCGACTAGCGGCAATACCTACGAGCAGTACTTC.

A few counts support this clone. The rearrangement uses TRBV15 and TRBJ2-7, with D perhaps TRBD1 (6 bases). The V end lost 6 bases, the J end lost 2 bases, and 14 bases lay between the germline ends. Germline V CDR1 and CDR2: LNHNV, YYDKDF (reference sequence). The CDR3 is made up of 14 amino acids. For the CDR3, the DNA is TGTGCCACCAGGTGGACAGCTGGTACCTACGAGCAGTACTTC. Translation gives CATRWTAGTYEQYF.

This clone has only a few counts. The chain joins TRBV6-2 or TRBV6-3 to TRBJ1-1, with D uncertain. The length of the CDR3 is 12 residues. The V gene's germline CDR1 is MNHEY and CDR2 SVGEGT. V was clipped by 2 bases and J by 11 bases, with 12 bases between them. The CDR3 loop reads CASSYGGLTAFF. The CDR3 coding sequence is TGTGCCAGCAGTTACGGTGGCCTTACGGCTTTCTTT.

The chain has TRBV5-1 and TRBJ1-1; D is perhaps TRBD1 (5 bases). In germline, CDR1 is SGHRS, CDR2 YFSETQ. Trimming shortened V by 0 bases and J by 6 bases, and 12 bases separated the two germline ends. The CDR3 covers 14 residues. DNA of the CDR3: TGCGCCAGCAGCTTGGCGGGGGGTTACGCTGAAGCTTTCTTT. It is translated as CASSLAGGYAEAFF.

The gene calls are TRBV4-2 and TRBJ1-4, with 8 positions matching TRBD1. The CDR3 contains 17 residues. Germline assignment: CDR1 LGHNA and CDR2 YNFKEQ. V dropped 2 bases and J dropped 8; count of bases not matched to a gene: 13. CDR3 bases: TGTGCCAGCAGCCAACAACACGACAGGGGTTTCGGAGAAAAACTGTTTTTT. Translated, it gives CASSQQHDRGFGEKLFF.

CDR3 sequence reads: CASGRDGNQPQHF. For the CDR3, the DNA is TGTGCCAGCGGCCGGGACGGGAATCAGCCCCAGCATTTT. The V and J genes are TRBV9 and TRBJ1-5, with D possibly TRBD1 on 5 matching bases. CDR3 length: 13 amino acids. Trimming took off 7 bases at V and 4 bases at J, with 12 bases between the two ends. Germline V gene lookup returns CDR1 SGDLS and CDR2 YYNGEE. The whole variable domain, remainder taken from reference TRBV9 and TRBJ1-5, is DSGVTQTPKHLITATGQRVTLRCSPRSGDLSVYWYQQSLDQGLQFLIQYYNGEERAKGNILERFSAQQFPDLHSELNLSSLELGDSALYFCASGRDGNQPQHFGDGTRLSIL.

V gene TRBV4-1 combines with J gene TRBJ1-2; 9 bases are shared with TRBD1. V lost 1 base, J lost 6 bases, and 6 bases stayed unmatched. This CDR3 contains 15 residues. Germline values: CDR1 MGHRA, CDR2 YSYEKL. For the CDR3, the DNA is TGCGCCAGCAGCCAAGTCGACAGGGGGAGGGATGGCTACACCTTC. Translation: CASSQVDRGRDGYTF.

This sequence joins TRBV7-2 and TRBJ1-4, with 9 bases identical to TRBD1. From germline, CDR1 is SGHTA and CDR2 FQGNSA. The CDR3 loop spans 15 amino acids. V shed 5 bases and J 8 bases; nucleotides not matched to a gene: 9. DNA of the CDR3: TGTGCCAGCAGCCCAAGGGGACAGGGATCCGAAAAACTGTTTTTT. Translating gives CASSPRGQGSEKLFF.

This chain joins TRBV11-2 and TRBJ2-7, with 7 bases identical to TRBD1. This CDR3 is 13 amino acids long. CDR1 is SGHAT, CDR2 FQNNGV, per germline. Trimming removed 6 bases from V and 3 bases from J; junction bases left unmatched: 5. The CDR3 DNA follows: TGTGCCAGCAGACGCACAGGGGACTACGAGCAGTACTTC. As protein: CASRRTGDYEQYF.

CDR3 DNA sequence: TGCAGTGCCCCAGCAGGGACTAGCGCCTACAATGAGCAGTTCTTC. Residues: CSAPAGTSAYNEQFF. V and J are TRBV20-1 and TRBJ2-1; TRBD2 matches 10 bases. Trimming at V came to 6 bases and at J to 2 bases, leaving 7 bases not matched to a gene. The germline V gene encodes CDR1 DFQATT and CDR2 SNEGSKA (reference sequence). The length of the CDR3 is 15 residues.